The 30 T cell receptor beta chains below all came from one sample that was sequenced in a study of CD8+ T cells in alopecia areata. It was cDNA, reverse transcribed from extracted RNA, that served as the sequencing template. Only in-frame clones appear in the TCRdb table, and some are missing; sequencing was by immunoSEQ multiplex PCR. The sample holds around 98,000 clones, under 45% seen once. Material: CD4+ T cells sorted from blood. The source is a human donor with alopecia areata.

This clone was seen more than once but under ten times. This chain connects TRBV7-8 to TRBJ2-7; no clear D. The CDR3 is made up of 15 amino acids. Trimming took 2 bases from V and 4 from J, leaving 15 bases between them. From germline, CDR1 is SGHVS and CDR2 FQNEAQ. Here the CDR3 reads CASSLPSGPGYEQYF. As DNA, the CDR3 is TGTGCCAGCAGCTTACCGTCCGGCCCCGGGTACGAGCAGTACTTC.

This clone was counted a few times. This sequence joins TRBV4-3 and TRBJ1-2; no clear D. The CDR3 is 16 residues long. Germline CDR1 and CDR2: LGHNA and YSLEER. The ends were cut back, 0 bases at V and 2 bases at J, with 13 bases in the middle. The CDR3 sequence: CASSQDVVAVNYGYTF. In DNA form, the CDR3 reads TGCGCCAGCAGCCAAGATGTTGTCGCAGTCAACTATGGCTACACCTTC.

This rearrangement joins TRBV30 to TRBJ1-5, with D maybe TRBD1 (5 bases). CDR3 length equals 15 residues. V shed 3 bases and J shed 3 bases, with 15 bases lying between them. The germline V gene has CDR1 GTSNPN and CDR2 SVGIG (reference sequence). The CDR3 protein is CAWSQDPGTNQPQHF. The CDR3 DNA is TGTGCCTGGAGCCAGGACCCAGGGACCAATCAGCCCCAGCATTTT.

The rearrangement links TRBV23-1 to TRBJ2-7; 9 bases fit TRBD1. TRBV23-1 belongs to the ORF category, with a function that is uncertain. The CDR3 contains 14 residues. V lost 9 bases, J lost 5 bases, and 11 bases stayed unmatched. CDR3 region: CARTPGQGPHEQYF. CDR3 DNA sequence: TGCGCCAGAACGCCGGGACAGGGCCCCCACGAGCAGTACTTC.

The rearrangement uses TRBV30 and TRBJ1-1; 9 bases fit TRBD1. From germline, CDR1 is GTSNPN and CDR2 SVGIG (reference sequence). V was pared by 3 bases and J by 10 bases, with 15 bases of the junction left unmatched. The CDR3 extends over 15 amino acids. The CDR3 spells CAWRDNGQGYSGAFF. The CDR3 coding sequence is TGTGCCTGGAGGGATAACGGACAGGGGTATTCCGGAGCTTTCTTT. Using reference TRBV30 and TRBJ1-1 for the parts outside the CDR3, the full variable domain is SQTIHQWPATLVQPVGSPLSLECTVEGTSNPNLYWYRQAAGRGLQLLFYSVGIGQISSEVPQNLSASRPQDRQFILSSKKLLLSDSGFYLCAWRDNGQGYSGAFFGQGTRLTVV.

Only a few counts were recorded for this clone. V gene TRBV30 combines with J gene TRBJ1-2; D gene ambiguous. V lost 0 bases and J lost 6, with 11 bases in between. This CDR3 has 13 residues. Germline V gene data show CDR1 as GTSNPN and CDR2 as SVGIG (reference sequence). The CDR3 reads CAWSVVGPDGYTF. DNA for the CDR3: TGTGCCTGGAGTGTAGTAGGTCCCGATGGCTACACCTTC.

The V gene is TRBV28, the J gene TRBJ2-3; D might be TRBD1 (6 bases). Trimming took off 1 base at V and 2 bases at J, with 10 bases between the two ends. CDR1 and CDR2 (germline): MDHEN, SYDVKM. CDR3 length equals 15 residues. The CDR3 nucleotides read TGTGCCAGCAGTTTATTTGCAGGGGACACAGATACGCAGTATTTT. This encodes CASSLFAGDTDTQYF.

This chain connects TRBV21-1 to TRBJ2-4; the table's D call, TRBD1, was not checked against the DNA. TRBV21-1 represents a pseudogene. The CDR3 is 15 amino acids. CDR3 sequence (DNA): TGTGCCAGCAGCAAAGGCCCAGGGGCCAAAAACATTCAGTACTTC. Its protein is CASSKGPGAKNIQYF.

The J gene is TRBJ2-7, the V gene TRBV5-1; D call uncertain. The CDR3 extends over 15 amino acids. Trimming pared 0 bases from V and 4 bases from J, leaving 14 bases between. The germline V gene has CDR1 SGHRS and CDR2 YFSETQ. The chain's CDR3 is CASSLGSLRSYEQYF. CDR3 nucleotides: TGCGCCAGCAGCTTGGGAAGTTTAAGATCGTACGAGCAGTACTTC.

This clone was recorded a few times. This sample also contains other DNA sequences that code for the same CDR3. The rearrangement links TRBV6-5 to TRBJ2-1, with 10 bases that match TRBD1. Per the germline V gene, CDR1 is MNHEY and CDR2 is SVGAGI. The CDR3 is made up of 13 amino acids. The V gene end was trimmed by 5 bases and the J gene end by 6 bases; junction bases not matched to a gene: 1. CDR3 residues: CASSRTGGNEQFF. The CDR3 bases are TGTGCCAGCAGTCGGACAGGGGGCAATGAGCAGTTCTTC.

This clone has more than one count but fewer than ten. The chain combines TRBV28 with TRBJ2-1; 10 bases agree with TRBD2. The junction had 13 bases not matched to a gene; V was cut back by 6 bases and J by 8 bases. Germline V lookup: CDR1 MDHEN, CDR2 SYDVKM. The CDR3 consists of 16 residues. CDR3 amino acids: CASRLLRSGGVHEQFF. In DNA, the CDR3 is TGTGCCAGCAGGCTCCTCCGGAGCGGGGGGGTTCATGAGCAGTTCTTC. Combining the CDR3 with reference TRBV28 and TRBJ2-1 gives the whole variable domain DVKVTQSSRYLVKRTGEKVFLECVQDMDHENMFWYRQDPGLGLRLIYFSYDVKMKEKGDIPEGYSVSREKKERFSLILESASTNQTSMYLCASRLLRSGGVHEQFFGPGTRLTVL.

The rearrangement links TRBV5-6 to TRBJ2-1; possibly TRBD2 for D (6 bases). Trimming stripped 4 bases from V and 6 bases from J, with 20 bases between. Germline V gene sequence: CDR1 SGHDT, CDR2 YYEEEE. The CDR3 extends over 16 amino acids. CDR3 in DNA: TGTGCCAGCAGCAACCCGGCCGGGGGACCAACCAATGAGCAGTTCTTC. Translating it yields CASSNPAGGPTNEQFF.

This clone was observed a handful of times. This chain links TRBV29-1 with TRBJ2-3; the D is unclear. CDR3 size: 8 residues. V was cut by 8 bases and J by 6 bases, with 3 bases left in between. Per the germline V gene, CDR1 is SQVTM and CDR2 is ANQGSEA. CDR3 in DNA: TGCAGCTCCGATACGCAGTATTTT. It translates to CSSDTQYF.

The rearrangement links TRBV29-1 to TRBJ2-1; no reliable D call. The V and J ends lost 4 bases and 9 bases respectively, with 4 bases between them. CDR1 and CDR2 from the germline V gene are SQVTM and ANQGSEA. This CDR3 has 9 amino acids. The CDR3: CSVAPEQFF. CDR3 in DNA: TGCAGCGTTGCGCCTGAGCAGTTCTTC.

In its sample, this clone was seen once. One junction end disagrees with the germline gene, perhaps due to a read error. The chain has TRBV7-8 and TRBJ2-1, with 12 bases lining up with TRBD2. The germline gives CDR1 SGHVS, CDR2 FQNEAQ. The CDR3 is 15 residues long. The CDR3 here is CASSSSGRAYNEQFF. In nucleotides, the CDR3 is TGTGCCAGCAGCTCTAGCGGGAGGGCCTATAATGAGCAGTTCTTC.

In its sample, this clone was seen many times. V and J are TRBV21-1 and TRBJ2-7; the table's D call TRBD1 went unverified against the DNA. TRBV21-1 corresponds to a pseudogene. The CDR3 length is 18 residues. In nucleotides, the CDR3 is TGTGCCAGCAGCAAAGTTCCGACAGACTCTCAGGACACCTACGAGCAGTACTTC. Protein: CASSKVPTDSQDTYEQYF.

The rearrangement links TRBV30 to TRBJ1-5, with D maybe TRBD1 (6 bases). Trimming left V 1 base short and J 5 bases short, with 9 bases between. In germline, CDR1 is GTSNPN, CDR2 SVGIG (reference sequence). The CDR3 consists of 13 residues. CDR3 amino acids: CAWSAGEDQPQHF. CDR3 in DNA: TGTGCCTGGAGTGCAGGGGAGGATCAGCCCCAGCATTTT.

The gene calls are TRBV30 and TRBJ1-1; D may be TRBD1 (6 bases). CDR3 length equals 13 residues. Between the trimmed V and J ends, which lost 0 bases and 1 base, there was a span of 6 bases. From germline, CDR1 is GTSNPN and CDR2 SVGIG (reference sequence). CDR3 sequence: CAWSVGQNTEAFF. The CDR3 region has the DNA TGTGCCTGGAGTGTGGGACAGAACACTGAAGCTTTCTTT.

This sequence joins TRBV29-1 and TRBJ1-2; D ambiguous. Germline V lookup: CDR1 SQVTM, CDR2 ANQGSEA. This CDR3 has 11 residues. The V gene lost 4 bases and the J gene lost 6 bases, with 9 bases spanning the gap. CDR3 loop: CSVGPSDGYTF. DNA of the CDR3: TGCAGCGTTGGGCCTAGCGATGGCTACACCTTC.

The chain carries TRBV29-1 and TRBJ1-3, with D unresolved. The CDR3 is made up of 14 amino acids. The germline V and J ends were trimmed by 6 bases and 0 bases, with 12 bases remaining between them. CDR1 SQVTM and CDR2 ANQGSEA come from the germline V gene. In DNA form, the CDR3 reads TGCAGCGTCGGACTCACGAGCTCTGGAAACACCATATATTTT. Protein sequence: CSVGLTSSGNTIYF.

This clone was counted only a few times. This chain links TRBV2 with TRBJ1-4; D is uncertain. V was shortened by 4 bases and J by 13 bases, with 13 bases between the two germline ends. CDR1 is SNHLY and CDR2 is FYNNEI in the germline V gene. The length of the CDR3 is 12 residues. This chain's CDR3 is CASSGSYRGLFF. CDR3 DNA sequence: TGTGCCAGCAGTGGGAGTTACCGCGGACTGTTTTTT.

In this sample, this clone turned up once. Other DNA sequences within the sample encode an identical CDR3. The CDR3: CASSLSSPQETQYF. The CDR3 coding sequence is TGCGCCAGCAGCTTGAGTTCGCCCCAAGAGACCCAGTACTTC. V gene TRBV5-1 combines with J gene TRBJ2-5; D is undetermined. The CDR3 spans 14 residues. V lost 1 base and J lost 1, with 8 bases in between. Germline V CDR1 and CDR2: SGHRS, YFSETQ. The full variable domain, rest sourced from reference TRBV5-1 and TRBJ2-5, is KAGVTQTPRYLIKTRGQQVTLSCSPISGHRSVSWYQQTPGQGLQFLFEYFSETQRNKGNFPGRFSGRQFSNSRSEMNVSTLELGDSALYLCASSLSSPQETQYFGPGTRLLVL.

V is TRBV4-3 and J is TRBJ2-5; TRBD1 is a possible D gene (6 bases). Trimming left V 2 bases short and J 5 bases short, with 12 bases between. The CDR3 loop spans 14 amino acids. Germline V gene lookup returns CDR1 LGHNA and CDR2 YSLEER. The CDR3 DNA is TGCGCCAGCAGCCAAAAACAGGGATTGGAGACCCAGTACTTC. This gives the protein CASSQKQGLETQYF.

This clone was found a few times. The gene calls are TRBV5-1 and TRBJ2-7, with a possible D match to TRBD1 (6 bases). This CDR3 has 12 amino acids. The V gene lost 4 bases and the J gene lost 5 bases, with 10 bases spanning the gap. Per the germline V gene, CDR1 is SGHRS and CDR2 is YFSETQ. The CDR3 spells CASSRKGDEQYF. CDR3 sequence (DNA): TGCGCCAGCAGCCGTAAGGGGGACGAGCAGTACTTC.

CDR3 DNA: TGCGCCAGCAGCTTGGCCGGGGGCTCGAACACCGGGGAGCTGTTTTTT. Amino acids: CASSLAGGSNTGELFF. The chain employs TRBV5-1 and TRBJ2-2; possibly TRBD1 or TRBD2 for D (6 bases each). Germline CDR1 reads SGHRS; CDR2 reads YFSETQ. Trimming shortened V by 0 bases and J by 0 bases, and 9 bases separated the two germline ends. The CDR3 runs to 16 residues.

A few counts support this clone. The chain recombines TRBV9 with TRBJ2-5; D gene ambiguous. The CDR3 totals 12 residues. V dropped 2 bases and J dropped 3 bases, with 5 bases sitting between them. Germline-derived CDR1 and CDR2 are SGDLS and YYNGEE. CDR3 in amino acids: CASSVYEETQYF. CDR3 sequence (DNA): TGTGCCAGCAGCGTCTACGAAGAGACCCAGTACTTC.

The chain combines TRBV7-9 with TRBJ1-1, with D hard to call. The germline V gene has CDR1 SEHNR and CDR2 FQNEAQ (reference sequence). V was shortened by 2 bases and J by 3 bases, with 4 bases between the two germline ends. The CDR3 has 12 amino acids. The CDR3 reads CASSLPDTEAFF. CDR3 DNA: TGTGCCAGCAGCTTACCTGACACTGAAGCTTTCTTT.

This clone was seen once. The chain recombines TRBV30 with TRBJ2-1; D gene ambiguous. Germline-derived CDR1 and CDR2 are GTSNPN and SVGIG (reference sequence). The V end lost 0 bases, the J end lost 11 bases, and 11 bases lay between the germline ends. The CDR3 is 12 amino acids. For the CDR3, the DNA is TGTGCCTGGAGTGTGAGGCGGACGAAGCAGTTCTTC. Amino acid sequence: CAWSVRRTKQFF. The full variable domain, its missing parts supplied by reference TRBV30 and TRBJ2-1, is SQTIHQWPATLVQPVGSPLSLECTVEGTSNPNLYWYRQAAGRGLQLLFYSVGIGQISSEVPQNLSASRPQDRQFILSSKKLLLSDSGFYLCAWSVRRTKQFFGPGTRLTVL.

This chain uses TRBV6-5 with TRBJ1-1; a possible D gene is TRBD1 (6 bases). V lost 6 bases to trimming and J lost 2 bases, with 13 bases between them. CDR1 and CDR2 from the germline V gene are MNHEY and SVGAGI. CDR3 length: 14 amino acids. The CDR3 coding sequence is TGTGCCAGCAGCGCCAGGGGTTTTAACACTGAAGCTTTCTTT. It encodes CASSARGFNTEAFF.

The chain couples TRBV30 to TRBJ2-1, with 11 bases lining up with TRBD2. V was pared by 3 bases and J by 5 bases, with 6 bases of the junction left unmatched. From germline, CDR1 is GTSNPN and CDR2 SVGIG (reference sequence). The CDR3 extends over 15 amino acids. CDR3 in amino acids: CAWSISSGRHNEQFF. The CDR3 DNA reads as TGTGCCTGGAGCATCTCTAGCGGGAGGCACAATGAGCAGTTCTTC. The complete variable domain, with remaining parts taken from reference TRBV30 and TRBJ2-1, reads SQTIHQWPATLVQPVGSPLSLECTVEGTSNPNLYWYRQAAGRGLQLLFYSVGIGQISSEVPQNLSASRPQDRQFILSSKKLLLSDSGFYLCAWSISSGRHNEQFFGPGTRLTVL.